The 18 T cell receptor beta chains below were found in one sample sequenced in a study of cytomegalovirus exposure and HLA in healthy donors. PCR primers comprised 60 Vbeta and 13 Jbeta primers. Generated by immunoSEQ multiplex PCR, the TCRdb table keeps only in-frame clones and is missing some. In the table there are some 140,000 clones, approximately 80% of which are singletons. Sequences were obtained from PBMCs. These receptors were taken from a man aged 30 to 39 in good health and CMV-seropositive.

This clone was observed a handful of times. The chain carries TRBV7-2 and TRBJ2-7; no reliable D call. CDR1 SGHTA and CDR2 FQGNSA come from the germline V gene. V was clipped by 1 base and J by 3 bases, with 7 bases between them. The CDR3 length is 13 residues. CDR3 amino acids: CASSLGLGYEQYF. CDR3 DNA: TGTGCCAGCAGCTTAGGGCTAGGCTACGAGCAGTACTTC.

The chain has TRBV7-3 and TRBJ2-1, with a weak D call TRBD1 (5 bases). Germline values: CDR1 SGHTA, CDR2 FQGTGA. The CDR3 consists of 13 residues. The V and J ends lost 2 bases and 6 bases respectively, with 8 bases between them. Written as DNA, the CDR3 is TGTGCCAGCAGCTTATCAGGGCGCAATGAGCAGTTCTTC. The encoded protein is CASSLSGRNEQFF.

As to this clone: One junction end disagrees with the germline gene, perhaps due to a read error. V is TRBV2 and J is TRBJ1-2, with D perhaps matching TRBD1 (5 bases). This CDR3 contains 12 residues. Germline V gives CDR1 SNHLY, CDR2 FYNNEI. In DNA, the CDR3 is TGTGCCGGCAGTGCGGCAGGGTATGGCTACACCTTC. Translated: CAGSAAGYGYTF.

The gene calls are TRBV18 and TRBJ2-3; a weak D match, TRBD2 (6 bases). CDR3 length equals 16 residues. Germline V lookup: CDR1 KGHSH, CDR2 LQKENI. The ends were cut back, 5 bases at V and 1 base at J, with 16 bases in the middle. This CDR3 reads CASSSRIADRTDTQYF. CDR3 bases: TGTGCCAGCTCATCTCGTATAGCGGACCGCACAGATACGCAGTATTTT.

V and J are TRBV27 and TRBJ2-3; 13 bases are shared with TRBD2. V shed 4 bases, J shed 4 bases, and the junction held 11 bases outside the gene matches. Germline V gene sequence: CDR1 MNHEY, CDR2 SMNVEV (reference sequence). The CDR3 is 18 residues long. The CDR3 here is CASSSLGLAGVGADTQYF. DNA of the CDR3: TGTGCCAGCAGTTCGCTTGGACTAGCGGGAGTGGGGGCAGATACGCAGTATTTT.

The V call is TRBV27, the J call TRBJ2-2; weak D call: TRBD1 (6 bases). Per germline, CDR1 MNHEY and CDR2 SMNVEV (reference sequence). Trimming took off 6 bases at V and 0 bases at J, with 8 bases between the two ends. The CDR3 extends over 14 amino acids. The DNA for the CDR3 is TGTGCCAGCAGACAGGGAGCGAACACCGGGGAGCTGTTTTTT. This gives the protein CASRQGANTGELFF.

This clone was observed a handful of times. The chain recombines TRBV6-6 with TRBJ2-7; TRBD1 might be the D (6 bases). Trimming took 7 bases from V and 1 from J, leaving 11 bases between them. The CDR3 covers 13 residues. Per germline, CDR1 MNHNY and CDR2 SVGAGI (reference sequence). The CDR3 sequence: CASTGVASYEQYF. CDR3 sequence (DNA): TGTGCCAGCACAGGGGTAGCATCCTACGAGCAGTACTTC.

This clone occurred a few times. This chain connects TRBV12-5 to TRBJ2-1, with 8 bases fitting TRBD2. V shed 3 bases and J 2 bases; nucleotides not matched to a gene: 3. The CDR3 loop spans 15 amino acids. Germline V gene sequence: CDR1 LGHNT, CDR2 FRNRAP. The CDR3 DNA reads as TGTGCTAGTGGTTTAACTAGCGGAACCTACAATGAGCAGTTCTTC. Residues: CASGLTSGTYNEQFF.

This clone was found once. The rearrangement links TRBV2 to TRBJ1-5; the D gene is possibly TRBD1 (6 bases). The CDR3 is made up of 16 amino acids. Germline loops: CDR1 SNHLY, CDR2 FYNNEI. V lost 7 bases and J 3 bases, leaving 19 bases between the germline ends. For the CDR3, the DNA is TGTGCCAGCAAAAGTTCAGGGGTTACTTACAATCAGCCCCAGCATTTT. Its translation is CASKSSGVTYNQPQHF.

The J gene is TRBJ2-2, the V gene TRBV7-3; 8 nucleotides match TRBD1. This CDR3 contains 15 residues. The germline V gene has CDR1 SGHTA and CDR2 FQGTGA. Trimming at V came to 5 bases and at J to 3 bases, leaving 5 bases not matched to a gene. The CDR3 DNA follows: TGTGCCAGCAGCCACAACAGGGGGGACACCGGGGAGCTGTTTTTT. It codes for CASSHNRGDTGELFF.

This clone was observed a single time. The chain uses TRBV4-1 and TRBJ1-3; 7 nucleotides line up with TRBD1. The J segment lost 0 bases and the V segment lost 1 base, leaving 12 bases of the junction unmatched. The CDR3 extends over 19 amino acids. Germline CDR1 reads MGHRA; CDR2 reads YSYEKL. The CDR3 is CASSQVSGGQPLSGNTIYF. For the CDR3, the DNA is TGCGCCAGCAGCCAAGTCTCAGGGGGACAGCCGCTCTCTGGAAACACCATATATTTT.

The genes are TRBV29-1 and TRBJ1-1; D may be TRBD1 (5 bases). The CDR3 totals 16 residues. The germline V and J ends were trimmed by 3 bases and 1 base, with 18 bases remaining between them. The germline CDR1 and CDR2 sequences are SQVTM and ANQGSEA. The CDR3 sequence: CSVEAPLYRRNTEAFF. DNA of the CDR3: TGCAGCGTTGAGGCCCCTCTTTACAGGCGGAACACTGAAGCTTTCTTT.

This clone was seen only once. This chain links TRBV7-8 with TRBJ2-3, with TRBD2 as a possible D gene (7 bases). Germline V CDR1 and CDR2: SGHVS, FQNEAQ. With 2 bases removed from V and 6 bases from J, the gap between germline ends came to 12 bases. CDR3 length: 14 residues. CDR3 DNA: TGTGCCAGCAGCTTACGCGGGGGCTCCGATACGCAGTATTTT. It codes for CASSLRGGSDTQYF.

The chain links TRBV29-1 to TRBJ2-2; no clear D gene. This CDR3 region has 11 residues. From germline, CDR1 is SQVTM and CDR2 ANQGSEA. With 3 bases removed from V and 5 bases from J, the gap between germline ends came to 4 bases. The CDR3 sequence is CSVESTGELFF. The CDR3 nucleotides read TGCAGCGTTGAGAGTACCGGGGAGCTGTTTTTT.

This chain connects TRBV19 to TRBJ2-7, with TRBD1 identical over 12 bases. V lost 3 bases and J lost 3; bases outside the gene matches: 9. CDR3 length: 17 residues. Germline values: CDR1 LNHDA, CDR2 SQIVND (reference sequence). The CDR3 bases are TGTGCCAGTAGTATGCTGGGACAGGGGGCCGCCAGCTACGAGCAGTACTTC. This encodes CASSMLGQGAASYEQYF.

The CDR3 nucleotides read TGTGCCAGTAGTATAAGGACAGGGGTCTCCTACGAGCAGTACTTC. It encodes CASSIRTGVSYEQYF. The chain has TRBV19 and TRBJ2-7, with 9 positions matching TRBD1. Per the germline V gene, CDR1 is LNHDA and CDR2 is SQIVND (reference sequence). V lost 2 bases, J lost 0 bases, and 2 bases stayed unmatched. The CDR3 runs 15 residues.

The V and J genes are TRBV10-3 and TRBJ2-7; D could derive from TRBD1 or TRBD2 (7 bases each). The germline V and J ends were trimmed by 10 bases and 6 bases, with 22 bases remaining between them. This CDR3 contains 14 residues. Germline V gene lookup returns CDR1 ENHRY and CDR2 SYGVKD. In DNA, the CDR3 is TGTGCCACCAGGGGGGGAGGGCCATTTCTCGAGCAGTACTTC. Translated: CATRGGGPFLEQYF.

The gene calls are TRBV7-8 and TRBJ2-7, with D possibly TRBD1 on 6 matching bases. CDR3 length equals 16 residues. The germline V gene has CDR1 SGHVS and CDR2 FQNEAQ. V gave up 5 bases and J gave up 7 bases, with 24 bases separating them. The CDR3 loop is CASSPPTGGRWLEQYF. The CDR3, as DNA: TGTGCCAGCAGCCCACCGACAGGCGGACGATGGCTGGAGCAGTACTTC.